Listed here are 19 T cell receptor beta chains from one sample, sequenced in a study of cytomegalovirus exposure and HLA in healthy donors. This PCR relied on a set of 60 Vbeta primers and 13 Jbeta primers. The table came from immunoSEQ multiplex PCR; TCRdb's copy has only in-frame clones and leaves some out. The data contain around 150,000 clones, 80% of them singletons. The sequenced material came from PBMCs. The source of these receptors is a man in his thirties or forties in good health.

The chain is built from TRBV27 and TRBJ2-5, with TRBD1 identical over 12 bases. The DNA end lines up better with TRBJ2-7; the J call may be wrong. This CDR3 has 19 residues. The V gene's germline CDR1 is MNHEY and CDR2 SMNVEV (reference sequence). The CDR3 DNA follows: TGTGCCAGCAGTTTACGGGTAACTATACTCCGGGACAGGGGGCACGAGCAGTACTTC. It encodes CASSLRVTILRDRGHEQYF.

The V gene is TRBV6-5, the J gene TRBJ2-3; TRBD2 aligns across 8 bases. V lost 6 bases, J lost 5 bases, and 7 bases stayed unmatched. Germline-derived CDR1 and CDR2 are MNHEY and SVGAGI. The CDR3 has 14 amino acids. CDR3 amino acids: CASSRTGGGDTQYF. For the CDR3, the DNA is TGTGCCAGCAGCCGTACCGGGGGGGGAGATACGCAGTATTTT.

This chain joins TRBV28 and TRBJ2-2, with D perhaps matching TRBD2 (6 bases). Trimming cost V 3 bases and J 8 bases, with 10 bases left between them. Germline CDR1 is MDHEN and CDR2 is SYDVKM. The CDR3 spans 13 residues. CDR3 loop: CASSFFGRGELFF. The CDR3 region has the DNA TGTGCCAGCAGTTTTTTTGGGAGGGGGGAGCTGTTTTTT.

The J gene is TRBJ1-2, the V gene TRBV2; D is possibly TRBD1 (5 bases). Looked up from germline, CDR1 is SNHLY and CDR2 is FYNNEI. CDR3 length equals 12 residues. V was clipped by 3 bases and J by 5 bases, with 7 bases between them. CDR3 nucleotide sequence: TGTGCCAGCAGTGACAGGGTTTATGGCTACACCTTC. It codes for CASSDRVYGYTF.

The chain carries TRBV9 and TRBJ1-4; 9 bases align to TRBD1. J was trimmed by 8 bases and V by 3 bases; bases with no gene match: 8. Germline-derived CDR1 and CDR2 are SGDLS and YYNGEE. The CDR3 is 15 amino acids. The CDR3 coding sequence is TGTGCCAGCAGCGCTGGGGACAGGGACGTCGAAAAACTGTTTTTT. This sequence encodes CASSAGDRDVEKLFF.

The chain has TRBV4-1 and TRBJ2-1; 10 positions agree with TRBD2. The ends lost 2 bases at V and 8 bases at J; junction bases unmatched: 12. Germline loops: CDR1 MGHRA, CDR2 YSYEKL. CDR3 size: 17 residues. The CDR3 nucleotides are TGCGCCAGCAGCCAACCTTCATCTAGCGGGAGTTTCTATGAGCAGTTCTTC. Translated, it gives CASSQPSSSGSFYEQFF.

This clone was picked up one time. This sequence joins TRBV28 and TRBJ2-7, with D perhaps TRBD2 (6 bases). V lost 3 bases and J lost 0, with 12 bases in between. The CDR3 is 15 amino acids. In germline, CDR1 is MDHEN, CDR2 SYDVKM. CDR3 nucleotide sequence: TGTGCCAGCAGTTTTGGAGGGAGGAACTCCTACGAGCAGTACTTC. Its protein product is CASSFGGRNSYEQYF.

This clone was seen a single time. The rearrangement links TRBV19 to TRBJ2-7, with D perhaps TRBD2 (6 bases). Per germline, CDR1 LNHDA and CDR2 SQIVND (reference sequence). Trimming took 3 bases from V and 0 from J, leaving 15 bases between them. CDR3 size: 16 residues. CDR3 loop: CASSIVSGAFSYEQYF. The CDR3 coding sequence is TGTGCCAGTAGTATTGTCTCGGGAGCCTTCTCCTACGAGCAGTACTTC.

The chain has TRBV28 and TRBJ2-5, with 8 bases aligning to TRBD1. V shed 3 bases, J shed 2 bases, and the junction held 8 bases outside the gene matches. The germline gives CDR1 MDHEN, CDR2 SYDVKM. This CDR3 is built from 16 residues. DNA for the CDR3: TGTGCCAGCAGTTTTCATGGGACAGGAAAACAAGAGACCCAGTACTTC. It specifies CASSFHGTGKQETQYF.

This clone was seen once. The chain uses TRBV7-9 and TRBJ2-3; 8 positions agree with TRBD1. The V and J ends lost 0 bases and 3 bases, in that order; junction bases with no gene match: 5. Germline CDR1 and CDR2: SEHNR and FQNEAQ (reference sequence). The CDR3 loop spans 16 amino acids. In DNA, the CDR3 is TGTGCCAGCAGCTTAGCACAGGGGGACACTACAGATACGCAGTATTTT. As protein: CASSLAQGDTTDTQYF.

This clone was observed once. CDR3: CASRGIRLAGGYEQYF. As DNA, the CDR3 is TGTGCCAGCAGGGGGATCAGACTAGCGGGCGGCTACGAGCAGTACTTC. J is TRBJ2-7 and V is TRBV2; 10 bases match TRBD2. The germline V gene encodes CDR1 SNHLY and CDR2 FYNNEI. The CDR3 length is 16 residues. Trimming at V came to 6 bases and at J to 3 bases, leaving 11 bases not matched to a gene. Based on the CDR3 plus reference TRBV2 and TRBJ2-7, the full variable domain is EPEVTQTPSHQVTQMGQEVILRCVPISNHLYFYWYRQILGQKVEFLVSFYNNEISEKSEIFDDQFSVERPDGSNFTLKIRSTKLEDSAMYFCASRGIRLAGGYEQYFGPGTRLTVT.

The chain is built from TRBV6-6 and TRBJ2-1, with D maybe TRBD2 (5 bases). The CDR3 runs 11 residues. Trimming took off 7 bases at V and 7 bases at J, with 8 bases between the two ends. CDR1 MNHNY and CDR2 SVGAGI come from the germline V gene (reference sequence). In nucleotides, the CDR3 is TGTGCCAGCACTCGGAGGAATGAGCAGTTCTTC. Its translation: CASTRRNEQFF.

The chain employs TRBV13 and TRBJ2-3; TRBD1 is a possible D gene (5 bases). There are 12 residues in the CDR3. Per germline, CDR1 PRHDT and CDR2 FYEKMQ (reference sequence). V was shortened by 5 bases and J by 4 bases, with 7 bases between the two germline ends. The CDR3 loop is CASSPRADTQYF. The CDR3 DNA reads TGTGCCAGCAGCCCCAGGGCAGATACGCAGTATTTT.

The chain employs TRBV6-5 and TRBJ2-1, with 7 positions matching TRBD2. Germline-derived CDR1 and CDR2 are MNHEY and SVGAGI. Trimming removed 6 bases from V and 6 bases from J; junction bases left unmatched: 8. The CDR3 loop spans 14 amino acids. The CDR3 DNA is TGTGCCAGCAGACGGACTAGAGGAGGCAATGAGCAGTTCTTC. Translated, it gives CASRRTRGGNEQFF.

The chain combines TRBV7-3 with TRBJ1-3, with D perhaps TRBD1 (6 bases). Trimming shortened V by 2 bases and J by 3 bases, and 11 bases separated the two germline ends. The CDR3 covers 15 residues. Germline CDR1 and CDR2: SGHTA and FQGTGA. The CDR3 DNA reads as TGTGCCAGCAGCTTATCTGGGGGCTTTGGAAACACCATATATTTT. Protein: CASSLSGGFGNTIYF. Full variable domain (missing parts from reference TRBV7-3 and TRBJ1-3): GAGVSQTPSNKVTEKGKYVELRCDPISGHTALYWYRQSLGQGPEFLIYFQGTGAADDSGLPNDRFFAVRPEGSVSTLKIQRTERGDSAVYLCASSLSGGFGNTIYFGEGSWLTVV.

The CDR3 nucleotides read TGCAGTGCTCAGACCCCAGGGGCGCAGTATTTT. Protein product: CSAQTPGAQYF. The chain combines TRBV20-1 with TRBJ2-3; tentative D call: TRBD1 (6 bases). The length of the CDR3 is 11 residues. V was pared by 5 bases and J by 10 bases, with 13 bases between. In germline, CDR1 is DFQATT, CDR2 SNEGSKA (reference sequence).

The CDR3: CASSPSGEQYF. In DNA form, the CDR3 reads TGTGCCAGCTCACCATCCGGCGAGCAGTACTTC. The chain carries TRBV18 and TRBJ2-7; D ambiguous. V dropped 2 bases and J dropped 6 bases, with 5 bases sitting between them. Germline V gene data show CDR1 as KGHSH and CDR2 as LQKENI. The CDR3 is made up of 11 amino acids. Full variable domain (remainder filled in from reference TRBV18 and TRBJ2-7): NAGVMQNPRHLVRRRGQEARLRCSPMKGHSHVYWYRQLPEEGLKFMVYLQKENIIDESGMPKERFSAEFPKEGPSILRIQQVVRGDSAAYFCASSPSGEQYFGPGTRLTVT.

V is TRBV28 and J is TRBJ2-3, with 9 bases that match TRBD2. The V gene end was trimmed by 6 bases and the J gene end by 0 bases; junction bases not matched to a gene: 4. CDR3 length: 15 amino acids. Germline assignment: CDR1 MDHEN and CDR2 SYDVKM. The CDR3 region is CASSSSGASTDTQYF. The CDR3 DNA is TGTGCCAGCAGCTCTAGCGGGGCAAGCACAGATACGCAGTATTTT.

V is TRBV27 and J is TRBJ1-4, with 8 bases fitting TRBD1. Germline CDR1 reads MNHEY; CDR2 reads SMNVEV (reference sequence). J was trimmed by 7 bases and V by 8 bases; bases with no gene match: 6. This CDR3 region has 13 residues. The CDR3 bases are TGTGCCAGCTGGACAGGGAACTCTGAAAAACTGTTTTTT. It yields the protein CASWTGNSEKLFF.